This T cell receptor beta chain was captured by sequencing in a study of cytomegalovirus exposure and HLA in healthy donors. Study-level points and caveats: It was shown in a later analysis that HLA-associated TCR beta chains were more clonally expanded than other, equally common chains.

A word on this clone: Its antigen is undetermined.

The study ran its PCR with 60 Vbeta and 13 Jbeta primers. Generated by immunoSEQ multiplex PCR, the TCRdb table keeps only in-frame clones and is missing some. The sample holds 180,000 or so clones, about 80% seen once. The CDR3 loop spans 12 amino acids. Germline V gene lookup returns CDR1 SGHDT and CDR2 YYEEEE. The ends were cut back, 0 bases at V and 7 bases at J, with 7 bases in the middle. This TCR was recovered from a middle-aged man in good health and CMV-seronegative. The chain combines TRBV5-6 with TRBJ1-2; maybe TRBD1 (5 bases). Source material: PBMCs. This CDR3 reads CASSLAQGGYTF. The CDR3 nucleotides read TGTGCCAGCAGCTTGGCCCAGGGTGGCTACACCTTC. Based on the CDR3 plus reference TRBV5-6 and TRBJ1-2, the full variable domain is DAGVTQSPTHLIKTRGQQVTLRCSPKSGHDTVSWYQQALGQGPQFIFQYYEEEERQRGNFPDRFSGHQFPNYSSELNVNALLLGDSALYLCASSLAQGGYTFGSGTRLTVV.